This T cell receptor (beta chain) was identified in a study of blood T cell repertoires in COVID-19. Study information: Researchers got acute and convalescent COVID-19 samples from the United States, Italy and Spain. PBMCs, B-cell-depleted T cells, or T cells were the source of the cDNA or gDNA that made up the material.

Assay: immunoSEQ multiplex PCR; the TCRdb copy retains only in-frame clones and omits some. Of 400,000 or so clones detected, roughly 86% appear once; the ten largest clones hold approximately 2.9%. V dropped 10 bases and J dropped 4; count of bases not matched to a gene: 6. Germline CDR1 reads MNHEY; CDR2 reads SVGAGI. The CDR3 runs to 13 residues. The receptor comes from a human donor in a cohort sampled during active COVID-19. The sequenced sample consisted of peripheral blood. The J gene is TRBJ1-2, the V gene TRBV6-5; 10 nucleotides match TRBD1. The CDR3 DNA reads TGTGCCAACAGGGACAGGGGCGTCTATGGCTACACCTTC. This sequence encodes CANRDRGVYGYTF.